The 14 T cell receptor beta chains reported below all come from one sample, sequenced in a study of Ad26.COV2.S vaccination and SARS-CoV-2 variants. The treatment is: approximately 18 received Ad26.COV2.S at low or high dose, single or two shots; 5 received placebo; per-sample allocation not given. Sample collection was performed on day 63 after the first vaccine or placebo injection. Assay used: immunoSEQ multiplex PCR; TCRdb lists only in-frame clones, some missing. The top ten hold about 2.5% of the sample, which has 400,000 to 500,000 clones, roughly nine tenths seen once. The sample consisted of peripheral blood, taken in a trial of Ad26.COV2.S vaccine versus placebo. These receptors came from a person aged 18 to 65 who received the Ad26.COV2.S COVID-19 vaccine or a placebo.

J is TRBJ2-1 and V is TRBV2; 12 nucleotides line up with TRBD2. The junction had 6 bases not matched to a gene; V was cut back by 9 bases and J by 6 bases. CDR1 SNHLY and CDR2 FYNNEI come from the germline V gene. The CDR3 is made up of 14 amino acids. For the CDR3, the DNA is TGTGCCAGTTTCTGGACTAGCGGGATCAATGAGCAGTTCTTC. Translation gives CASFWTSGINEQFF.

The CDR3 loop reads CASSPADNDQPQHF. DNA of the CDR3: TGTGCCAGCTCACCAGCTGATAACGATCAGCCCCAGCATTTT. This chain connects TRBV18 to TRBJ1-5, with D hard to call. The germline V and J ends were trimmed by 2 bases and 5 bases, with 10 bases remaining between them. Germline assignment: CDR1 KGHSH and CDR2 LQKENI. CDR3 length: 14 residues. The variable domain in full, completed from reference TRBV18 and TRBJ1-5, reads NAGVMQNPRHLVRRRGQEARLRCSPMKGHSHVYWYRQLPEEGLKFMVYLQKENIIDESGMPKERFSAEFPKEGPSILRIQQVVRGDSAAYFCASSPADNDQPQHFGDGTRLSIL.

The chain carries TRBV6-5 and TRBJ2-7, with D unresolved. Trimming cost V 6 bases and J 3 bases, with 15 bases left between them. This CDR3 has 14 amino acids. Germline loops: CDR1 MNHEY, CDR2 SVGAGI. The DNA for the CDR3 is TGTGCCAGCAGCCTGGACCCAACCGGCTACGAGCAGTACTTC. The encoded protein is CASSLDPTGYEQYF.

In its sample, this clone was seen once. V gene TRBV5-1 combines with J gene TRBJ2-3; D gene ambiguous. The CDR3 is 15 residues long. Germline V gene data show CDR1 as SGHRS and CDR2 as YFSETQ. The V gene lost 0 bases and the J gene lost 0 bases, with 8 bases spanning the gap. CDR3 in DNA: TGCGCCAGCAGCTTGGAGCCTTCTAGCACAGATACGCAGTATTTT. Translation: CASSLEPSSTDTQYF.

The genes are TRBV9 and TRBJ1-6; the D is unclear. This CDR3 spans 15 amino acids. Germline V gives CDR1 SGDLS, CDR2 YYNGEE. V dropped 2 bases and J dropped 0 bases, with 6 bases sitting between them. This CDR3 reads CASSVRSSYNSPLHF. CDR3 nucleotide sequence: TGTGCCAGCAGCGTGAGAAGCTCCTATAATTCACCCCTCCACTTT.

This clone was recorded a few times. The chain links TRBV18 to TRBJ2-1; TRBD2 matches at 10 bases. Per the germline V gene, CDR1 is KGHSH and CDR2 is LQKENI. CDR3 length: 15 residues. After removal of 4 bases from V and 6 bases from J, the junction contained 6 bases not matched to a gene. The CDR3 bases are TGTGCCAGCTCACAGTCCCTAGCGGGAGTCAATGAGCAGTTCTTC. As protein: CASSQSLAGVNEQFF.

This sequence joins TRBV10-2 and TRBJ2-7; D unclear. Germline-derived CDR1 and CDR2 are WSHSY and SAAADI. Trimming took 4 bases from V and 0 from J, leaving 7 bases between them. The CDR3 contains 13 residues. The CDR3 nucleotides are TGCGCCAGCAGTGCAGGATTCTCCTACGAGCAGTACGTC. This codes for CASSAGFSYEQYV.

V gene TRBV28 combines with J gene TRBJ2-7; D is unclear. Trimming removed 6 bases at V and 3 bases at J, with 9 bases between. This CDR3 contains 12 residues. The V gene's germline CDR1 is MDHEN and CDR2 SYDVKM. The CDR3 protein is CASSLSYYEQYF. CDR3 coding DNA: TGTGCCAGCAGCCTCTCTTACTACGAGCAGTACTTC.

The J gene is TRBJ1-1, the V gene TRBV24-1, with unresolved D. V lost 6 bases, J lost 1 base, and 11 bases lay in between. Per germline, CDR1 KGHDR and CDR2 SFDVKD. The CDR3 loop spans 14 amino acids. The CDR3 region has the DNA TGTGCCACCAGTCATACGGTTAGGAACACTGAAGCTTTCTTT. Translation: CATSHTVRNTEAFF.

This sequence joins TRBV12-3 or TRBV12-4 and TRBJ2-7, with D possibly being TRBD1 or TRBD2 (5 bases each). CDR3 length: 12 amino acids. The V end lost 8 bases, the J end lost 2 bases, and 10 bases lay between the germline ends. The CDR3 DNA follows: TGTGCCAGCCGGGGCAGAACCTACGAGCAGTACTTC. It codes for CASRGRTYEQYF.

The genes are TRBV2 and TRBJ2-5, with unresolved D. The CDR3 is 11 amino acids. Germline V CDR1 and CDR2: SNHLY, FYNNEI. Trimming removed 7 bases at V and 4 bases at J, with 7 bases between. The CDR3 DNA follows: TGTGCCAGCACCAGGAGAGAGACCCAGTACTTC. Encoded protein: CASTRRETQYF.

The chain joins TRBV12-5 to TRBJ2-5, with a tentative D call TRBD2 (6 bases). Looked up from germline, CDR1 is LGHNT and CDR2 is FRNRAP. The CDR3 spans 15 residues. V was cut by 4 bases and J by 5 bases, with 17 bases left in between. DNA of the CDR3: TGTGCTAGTGGTTGGTTCTACCGGGGGAGCGAGACCCAGTACTTC. This encodes CASGWFYRGSETQYF.

V gene TRBV6-2 or TRBV6-3 combines with J gene TRBJ2-1; 7 bases map to TRBD2. The J segment lost 13 bases and the V segment lost 0 bases, leaving 6 bases of the junction unmatched. From germline, CDR1 is MNHEY and CDR2 SVGEGT. CDR3 length equals 13 residues. CDR3 amino acids: CASSYSTLAEQFF. DNA of the CDR3: TGTGCCAGCAGTTACTCCACTCTAGCGGAACAGTTCTTC.

The gene calls are TRBV9 and TRBJ1-5, with D maybe TRBD1 (5 bases). The CDR3 has 15 amino acids. The V gene's germline CDR1 is SGDLS and CDR2 YYNGEE. Trimming cost V 4 bases and J 7 bases, with 18 bases left between them. The CDR3 spells CASSRDEGWGQPQHF. The CDR3 DNA is TGTGCCAGCAGCCGCGATGAGGGGTGGGGGCAGCCCCAGCATTTT.